The present T cell receptor beta chain was sequenced within a study of T-cell memory formation after mild COVID-19. Notes on the study in general: Some clones that responded were present in memory (sampled pre-infection), which suggests cross-reactive memory joined. While clones contracting from day 15 to 85 were balanced between CD4 and CD8, later expanders leaned CD4+.

About this clonotype itself: Its specificity is unknown.

TCRdb re-called the 5' RACE reads with MiXCR, one entry per CDR3 protein. The sample carries 100,000 to 130,000 distinct CDR3 sequences, roughly an eighth recorded once. The specimen sequenced was PBMCs or a T cell subset sorted from them (not recorded which). This clonotype was obtained from a man in his late teens or twenties who had mild COVID-19 (a few samples of this study predate the infection). Cell type and time point are not known.

The CDR3 region has the DNA TGTGCCAGCAGTAGAACAGGGGAAAGAGAGCAGTTCTTC. It translates to CASSRTGEREQFF. This chain uses TRBV2 with TRBJ2-1; 7 positions match TRBD1. V shed 5 bases and J 10 bases; nucleotides not matched to a gene: 8. The CDR3 covers 13 residues. Germline V gene data show CDR1 as SNHLY and CDR2 as FYNNEI.